This note documents a single T cell receptor beta chain sequence. This clonotype has just a few counts. No cognate antigen has been identified for it. Base qualities are not provided; no much larger clone lies one nucleotide away. Measured from the cysteine to the phenylalanine, the CDR3 is 13 residues long. Only the CDR3 portion is preserved as DNA: 39 bases, with reading frame beginning at the first base. V is clipped by 2 bases and J by 8 bases, and the sequence between their germline boundaries is 13 bases long. From the germline V gene, CDR1 is SGHRS and CDR2 is YFSETQ. Library prep was done by PCR. Data came from an Illumina HiSeq 2500. Molecular barcoding was employed in the preparation of TCR libraries, with unique molecular identifiers being used to normalize TCRbeta repertoire quantification. TCRdb reprocessing: public reads trimmed at Q25 with fastp, clones called with MiXCR, in-frame beta chains kept. Each entry merges the rows of one CDR3 protein and shows their most common DNA and genes. The sample table lists a few hundred thousand distinct CDR3 sequences, approximately 9.5% of them with a count of one. The ten largest account for over 5.5% of the sample.

This entry is derived from a study of T-cell reconstitution after alpha-beta-depleted transplantation in children (dated by TCRdb to about 2016). With respect to the entire study: T-cell immune reconstitution after TCRalphabeta/CD19-depleted allogeneic hematopoietic cell transplantation in children was quantitatively tracked in the study by means of TCR repertoire profiling.

The TCR was taken from a human donor who donated a stem cell graft to a child with acute lymphoblastic leukemia. The chain employs TRBV5-1 and TRBJ1-1; 5 matching bases give a weak D call of TRBD1. The source was PBMCs from the stem cell graft donor, collected from the stem cell graft. The CDR3 amino acid sequence is: CASSFTREGEAFF. The bases read TGCGCCAGCAGCTTTACAAGAGAGGGGGAAGCTTTCTTT.